A selection of T cell receptor beta chains follows, all from one sample in a study of blood T cells in healthy people across ages. A single record per CDR3 protein comes from TCRdb applying MiXCR to the 5' RACE reads. Of roughly 2 million distinct CDR3 sequences listed, about 50% are singletons. Sequenced: blood. These receptors all come from a woman aged 40-49 years in good health. Each CDR3 is given with its conserved first and last residue. D genes are given only for firm matches. Not every row has a clone size; where given, it reads once, few, many or a size class.

D gene: .
J gene: TRBJ2-1
V gene: TRBV29-1
clone size: few
CDR3 DNA: TGCAGCGTTGAAGATCTGGAGGGGCACACCTACAATGAGCAGTTCTTC
CDR3 protein: CSVEDLEGHTYNEQFF

D gene: .
J gene: TRBJ2-3
V gene: TRBV4-1
clone size: few
CDR3 DNA: TGCGCCAGCAGCCAAGATACGGGGACTGGGGCAGATACGCAGTATTTT
CDR3 protein: CASSQDTGTGADTQYF

D gene: .
J gene: TRBJ1-2
V gene: TRBV5-5
clone size: .
CDR3 DNA: TGTGCCAGCAGCGTGGGGGCGGACCTCTCTGGCTACACCTTC
CDR3 protein: CASSVGADLSGYTF

D gene: .
J gene: TRBJ2-3
V gene: TRBV29-1
clone size: .
CDR3 DNA: TGCAGCCAGCTTCGGGGTACAGATACGCAGTATTTT
CDR3 protein: CSQLRGTDTQYF

D gene: TRBD2
J gene: TRBJ2-7
V gene: TRBV9
clone size: .
CDR3 DNA: TGTGCCAGCAGCGTGCGACTAGCGGGGCGCTCCTACAATGAGCAGTACTTC
CDR3 protein: CASSVRLAGRSYNEQYF

D gene: .
J gene: TRBJ1-5
V gene: TRBV6-6
clone size: few
CDR3 DNA: TGTGCCAGCGGTGGGAAGGAACAGCCCCAGCATTTT
CDR3 protein: CASGGKEQPQHF

D gene: TRBD1
J gene: TRBJ2-3
V gene: TRBV28
clone size: .
CDR3 DNA: TGTGCCAGCAGTCTCCCGGGACAGGGTAGATTAGATACGCAGTATTTT
CDR3 protein: CASSLPGQGRLDTQYF

D gene: TRBD2
J gene: TRBJ2-3
V gene: TRBV5-1
clone size: .
CDR3 DNA: TGCGCCAGCAGCTGGGGGGGTCCTAGCACAGATACGCAGTATTTT
CDR3 protein: CASSWGGPSTDTQYF

D gene: .
J gene: TRBJ1-4
V gene: TRBV12-3/TRBV12-4
clone size: few
CDR3 DNA: TGTGCCAGCAGCCCCCGGGACTGGTCTAATGAAAAACTGTTTTTT
CDR3 protein: CASSPRDWSNEKLFF

D gene: .
J gene: TRBJ2-1
V gene: TRBV28
clone size: .
CDR3 DNA: TGTGCCAGCAGCCCCGTAACAGTCCGCTCCTACAATGAGCAGTTCTTC
CDR3 protein: CASSPVTVRSYNEQFF